Sequencing of this TCR beta chain was carried out in a study of blood T cell repertoires in COVID-19. Study background: Donors in the United States, Italy and Spain gave samples during acute or convalescent COVID-19.

V was pared by 3 bases and J by 3 bases, with 10 bases of the junction left unmatched. The germline V gene encodes CDR1 SGHTA and CDR2 FQGNSA. The CDR3 extends over 16 amino acids. How the authors handled the data: Amplified reference gene primers provided the basis for estimating nucleated cell counts. Profiled with immunoSEQ multiplex PCR; TCRdb holds only in-frame clones, not every one. V, J and clone size derive from that table, while D and trimming were established from the DNA sequence. The sample consists of around 300,000 clones, roughly 90% of them appearing once. The rearrangement links TRBV7-2 to TRBJ1-2; 7 bases match TRBD1. Source material: peripheral blood. This TCR was sampled from a woman in her forties or fifties with active or convalescent COVID-19. The CDR3 sequence is CASSFTRQGSDYGYTF. The DNA for the CDR3 is TGTGCCAGCAGCTTCACCCGACAGGGATCGGACTATGGCTACACCTTC. Variable domain in full (rest from reference TRBV7-2 and TRBJ1-2): GAGVSQSPSNKVTEKGKDVELRCDPISGHTALYWYRQSLGQGLEFLIYFQGNSAPDKSGLPSDRFSAERTGGSVSTLTIQRTQQEDSAVYLCASSFTRQGSDYGYTFGSGTRLTVV.